The 26 T cell receptor beta chains below all came from one sample that was sequenced in a study of blood T cell repertoires in COVID-19. Data came from immunoSEQ multiplex PCR; TCRdb stores just in-frame clones and leaves some out. The table shows some 200,000 clones, with roughly 85% occurring only once. Sequences were obtained from peripheral blood. All receptors derive from a woman between 65 and 79 years old with COVID-19, enrolled during active disease.

CDR3 DNA sequence: TGTGCCAGCGGACAGGGAATTTGGAACACTGAAGCTTTCTTT. Translating it yields CASGQGIWNTEAFF. This chain connects TRBV11-2 to TRBJ1-1; TRBD1 agrees at 8 bases. This CDR3 comprises 14 residues. V shed 8 bases, J shed 1 base, and the junction held 6 bases outside the gene matches. CDR1 is SGHAT and CDR2 is FQNNGV in the germline V gene.

CDR3: CASSLGGGGYTF. The CDR3 bases are TGTGCCAGCAGCTTGGGAGGGGGTGGCTACACCTTC. The rearrangement uses TRBV5-4 and TRBJ1-2; D is possibly TRBD1 (6 bases). The germline gives CDR1 SGHNT, CDR2 YYREEE (reference sequence). The CDR3 contains 12 residues. The ends were cut back, 0 bases at V and 7 bases at J, with 7 bases in the middle.

The chain carries TRBV4-1 and TRBJ1-4; D possibly corresponds to TRBD1 (6 bases). V was trimmed by 1 base and J by 10 bases, leaving 10 bases between them. In germline, CDR1 is MGHRA, CDR2 YSYEKL. CDR3 size: 13 residues. The CDR3 region is CASSQGQGGKLFF. CDR3 nucleotides: TGCGCCAGCAGCCAAGGTCAAGGGGGAAAACTGTTTTTT.

This chain uses TRBV15 with TRBJ2-2, with D possibly being TRBD2 (6 bases). The CDR3 loop spans 16 amino acids. Germline CDR1 is LNHNV and CDR2 is YYDKDF (reference sequence). Deletions cut 0 bases from V and 8 bases from J, with 16 bases between. The CDR3 nucleotides read TGTGCCACCAGCAGAGATGGCAGGGAGGCACTGGGGGAGCTGTTTTTT. Its translation is CATSRDGREALGELFF.

V is TRBV7-8 and J is TRBJ2-1; D is unresolved. V was trimmed by 5 bases and J by 9 bases, leaving 11 bases between them. The CDR3 sequence is 12 residues long. Germline V gene sequence: CDR1 SGHVS, CDR2 FQNEAQ. CDR3 loop: CASSPGFPEQFF. CDR3 nucleotide sequence: TGTGCCAGCAGCCCCGGTTTCCCTGAGCAGTTCTTC.

The rearrangement uses TRBV19 and TRBJ2-3; 13 bases are shared with TRBD2. CDR3 length equals 17 residues. With 6 bases clipped from V and 5 bases from J, the junction kept 11 bases outside the gene matches. Germline assignment: CDR1 LNHDA and CDR2 SQIVND (reference sequence). CDR3 nucleotides: TGTGCCAGTAGCCGACTAGCGGGGGGCCTCAATCTAGATACGCAGTATTTT. Its protein product is CASSRLAGGLNLDTQYF.

This clone was recorded only once. The chain joins TRBV19 to TRBJ2-2; 8 nucleotides line up with TRBD2. The trim removed 4 bases at V and 7 bases at J, leaving 11 bases unmatched. CDR3 length equals 16 residues. The germline CDR1 and CDR2 sequences are LNHDA and SQIVND (reference sequence). The CDR3 sequence: CASSTVAGLFGGELFF. The CDR3 DNA is TGTGCCAGTAGTACCGTAGCGGGGCTCTTTGGCGGGGAGCTGTTTTTT.

V and J are TRBV6-5 and TRBJ1-2; tentative D call: TRBD1 (6 bases). CDR3 length equals 13 residues. V was shortened by 6 bases and J by 5 bases, with 13 bases between the two germline ends. From germline, CDR1 is MNHEY and CDR2 SVGAGI. The CDR3 loop reads CASRPGQQYGYTF. The DNA of the CDR3 is TGTGCCAGCAGGCCCGGACAGCAGTATGGCTACACCTTC.

The chain has TRBV7-2 and TRBJ1-3; perhaps TRBD1 as D (5 bases). V lost 2 bases to trimming and J lost 2 bases, with 7 bases between them. The germline V gene encodes CDR1 SGHTA and CDR2 FQGNSA. The length of the CDR3 is 14 residues. CDR3 nucleotides: TGTGCCAGCAGCTTATCAGGGCCTGGAAACACCATATATTTT. It specifies CASSLSGPGNTIYF. The full variable domain, its missing parts supplied by reference TRBV7-2 and TRBJ1-3, is GAGVSQSPSNKVTEKGKDVELRCDPISGHTALYWYRQSLGQGLEFLIYFQGNSAPDKSGLPSDRFSAERTGGSVSTLTIQRTQQEDSAVYLCASSLSGPGNTIYFGEGSWLTVV.

The chain uses TRBV15 and TRBJ1-3; 7 nucleotides align to TRBD1. The CDR3 extends over 14 amino acids. Germline V gene data show CDR1 as LNHNV and CDR2 as YYDKDF (reference sequence). Trimming at V came to 0 bases and at J to 7 bases, leaving 3 bases not matched to a gene. CDR3 region: CATSREKGANTIYF. The CDR3 DNA reads as TGTGCCACCAGCAGAGAAAAGGGGGCGAACACCATATATTTT.

V usage is TRBV6-6 and J usage is TRBJ1-2; 10 nucleotides line up with TRBD1. The CDR3 is 16 residues long. Trimming removed 4 bases from V and 4 bases from J; junction bases left unmatched: 9. CDR1 is MNHNY, CDR2 SVGAGI, per germline (reference sequence). CDR3 in amino acids: CASSSDRGNFLYGYTF. CDR3 in DNA: TGTGCCAGCAGTTCGGACAGGGGGAACTTCCTCTATGGCTACACCTTC.

The chain carries TRBV3-1 (or the pseudogene TRBV3-2) and TRBJ2-7; D is possibly TRBD1 (6 bases). This CDR3 has 15 residues. The V end was cut by 2 bases, the J end by 0 bases, with 11 bases between. Germline loops: CDR1 LGHDT, CDR2 YNNKEL (reference sequence). The CDR3 sequence: CASSQTPGHSYEQYF. Here the CDR3 DNA reads TGTGCCAGCAGCCAAACGCCGGGACACTCCTACGAGCAGTACTTC.

The sample holds one count of this clone. The chain employs TRBV6-6 and TRBJ2-7, with D hard to call. This CDR3 is 11 amino acids long. Per the germline V gene, CDR1 is MNHNY and CDR2 is SVGAGI (reference sequence). V was pared by 5 bases and J by 5 bases, with 7 bases between. CDR3 coding DNA: TGTGCCAGCAGTCAGAGAGACGAGCAGTACTTC. It encodes CASSQRDEQYF.

CDR3 nucleotide sequence: TGTGCCAGCAGTTACGGGGAGCCTAACTATGGCTACACCTTC. This codes for CASSYGEPNYGYTF. V gene TRBV6-5 combines with J gene TRBJ1-2; no firm D call. Deletions cut 2 bases from V and 0 bases from J, with 7 bases between. This CDR3 spans 14 amino acids. CDR1 is MNHEY and CDR2 is SVGAGI in the germline V gene.

This clone was detected a few times. This chain uses TRBV25-1 with TRBJ1-1, with 9 bases aligning to TRBD1. Trimming took 7 bases from V and 9 from J; bases not matched to a gene: 9. The CDR3 has 13 amino acids. The germline V gene encodes CDR1 MGHDK and CDR2 SYGVNS. The CDR3 coding sequence is TGTGCCAGCAACCCCGCCGGGACAGGGAAAGCTTTCTTT. This sequence encodes CASNPAGTGKAFF.

This clone was picked up one time. The V gene is TRBV3-1 (or the pseudogene TRBV3-2), the J gene TRBJ2-5; D is uncertain. This CDR3 comprises 14 residues. Deletions cut 4 bases from V and 2 bases from J, with 11 bases between. Germline assignment: CDR1 LGHDT and CDR2 YNNKEL (reference sequence). The DNA of the CDR3 is TGTGCCAGCAGCCGTGCGGCAGTACAAGAGACCCAGTACTTC. This gives the protein CASSRAAVQETQYF.

CDR3 coding DNA: TGTGCCAGCAGCCCGACAGGGGGAAACTCTGGGGCCAACGTCCTGACTTTC. Its translation is CASSPTGGNSGANVLTF. The chain recombines TRBV7-3 with TRBJ2-6; 9 positions match TRBD1. V lost 5 bases and J lost 0; bases outside the gene matches: 5. Germline V gene data show CDR1 as SGHTA and CDR2 as FQGTGA. The CDR3 totals 17 residues.

This clone was recorded once. This chain connects TRBV7-9 to TRBJ2-5; D possibly corresponds to TRBD1 (5 bases). Germline V gene lookup returns CDR1 SEHNR and CDR2 FQNEAQ (reference sequence). This CDR3 is 14 amino acids long. Trimming took off 6 bases at V and 5 bases at J, with 16 bases between the two ends. Here the CDR3 reads CASRSQGTTETQYF. CDR3 coding DNA: TGTGCCAGCAGGTCCCAGGGAACAACGGAGACCCAGTACTTC.

The DNA for the CDR3 is TGCGCCAGCAGTGATAGGGGGACAGCTGGAAACACCATATATTTT. It specifies CASSDRGTAGNTIYF. The rearrangement uses TRBV4-1 and TRBJ1-3; 7 nucleotides agree with TRBD1. The length of the CDR3 is 15 residues. The V gene's germline CDR1 is MGHRA and CDR2 YSYEKL. Losses at the gene ends were 6 bases for V and 2 bases for J; bases not matched to a gene: 7.

The V call is TRBV19, the J call TRBJ2-6; 7 bases map to TRBD2. Germline CDR1 LNHDA, CDR2 SQIVND (reference sequence). The CDR3 sequence is 17 residues long. V dropped 3 bases and J dropped 3; count of bases not matched to a gene: 8. The CDR3 DNA is TGTGCCAGTAGTATGTGGGGGGAGGGTCGTGGGGCCAACGTCCTGACTTTC. Protein: CASSMWGEGRGANVLTF.

The V and J genes are TRBV19 and TRBJ1-1, with 8 bases aligning to TRBD1. V lost 6 bases and J lost 3; bases outside the gene matches: 15. CDR3 length equals 17 residues. Germline values: CDR1 LNHDA, CDR2 SQIVND (reference sequence). This chain's CDR3 is CASSPIPSGTGYTEAFF. In DNA, the CDR3 is TGTGCCAGTAGCCCGATTCCCTCAGGGACAGGTTACACTGAAGCTTTCTTT. Full variable domain (missing parts from reference TRBV19 and TRBJ1-1): DGGITQSPKYLFRKEGQNVTLSCEQNLNHDAMYWYRQDPGQGLRLIYYSQIVNDFQKGDIAEGYSVSREKKESFPLTVTSAQKNPTAFYLCASSPIPSGTGYTEAFFGQGTRLTVV.

The V gene is TRBV10-3, the J gene TRBJ2-1; D is unclear. The CDR3 spans 13 residues. Germline CDR1 ENHRY, CDR2 SYGVKD. V shed 6 bases and J shed 10 bases, with 16 bases lying between them. CDR3 bases: TGTGCCATCAGCATATCACCTTCCTACGAGCAGTTCTTC. Its translation is CAISISPSYEQFF.

The CDR3 protein is CASSLMRARNTEAFF. The CDR3 nucleotides read TGTGCCAGCAGTTTGATGCGGGCACGGAACACTGAAGCTTTCTTT. This sequence joins TRBV27 and TRBJ1-1; D remains unclear. The CDR3 contains 15 residues. V lost 3 bases and J 1 base, leaving 12 bases between the germline ends. Germline assignment: CDR1 MNHEY and CDR2 SMNVEV (reference sequence).

This clone was detected once. The chain is built from TRBV6-5 and TRBJ1-2; D might be TRBD1 (6 bases). This CDR3 has 15 residues. CDR1 and CDR2 from the germline V gene are MNHEY and SVGAGI. V was clipped by 6 bases and J by 0 bases, with 14 bases between them. CDR3 sequence: CASRSAGTSNYGYTF. Here the CDR3 DNA reads TGTGCCAGCAGATCCGCCGGGACATCTAACTATGGCTACACCTTC.

The chain is built from TRBV2 and TRBJ2-2, with D perhaps TRBD1 (5 bases). Germline V gene sequence: CDR1 SNHLY, CDR2 FYNNEI. V lost 10 bases and J 0 bases, leaving 9 bases between the germline ends. The CDR3 runs 13 residues. This CDR3 is CAMTATNTGELFF. CDR3 bases: TGTGCCATGACAGCGACGAACACCGGGGAGCTGTTTTTT.

The rearrangement uses TRBV2 and TRBJ1-1; D is uncertain. The CDR3 runs to 13 residues. Trimming stripped 0 bases from V and 7 bases from J, with 9 bases between. CDR1 and CDR2 from the germline V gene are SNHLY and FYNNEI. CDR3 in DNA: TGTGCCAGCAGTGAAGCGGTTAGTGGTGAAGCTTTCTTT. Protein product: CASSEAVSGEAFF.